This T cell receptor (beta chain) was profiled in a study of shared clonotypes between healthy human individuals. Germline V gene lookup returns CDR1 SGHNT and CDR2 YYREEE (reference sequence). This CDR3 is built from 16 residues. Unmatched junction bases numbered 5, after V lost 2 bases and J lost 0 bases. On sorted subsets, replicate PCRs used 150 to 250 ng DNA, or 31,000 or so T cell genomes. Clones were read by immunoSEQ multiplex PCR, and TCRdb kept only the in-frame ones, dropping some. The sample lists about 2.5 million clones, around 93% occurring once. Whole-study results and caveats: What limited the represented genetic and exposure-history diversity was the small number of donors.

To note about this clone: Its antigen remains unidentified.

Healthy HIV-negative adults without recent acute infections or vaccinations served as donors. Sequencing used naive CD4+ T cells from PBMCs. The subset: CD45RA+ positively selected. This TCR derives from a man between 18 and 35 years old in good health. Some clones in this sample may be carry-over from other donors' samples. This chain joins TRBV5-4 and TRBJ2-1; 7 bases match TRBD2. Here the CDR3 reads CASSFSLADSYNEQFF. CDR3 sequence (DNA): TGTGCCAGCAGCTTTTCTCTAGCGGACTCCTACAATGAGCAGTTCTTC.